These 20 T cell receptor beta chains were all obtained from the same sample, sequenced in a study of cytomegalovirus exposure and HLA in healthy donors. PCR amplification relied on 60 Vbeta primers (plus 13 Jbeta primers). Clones were read by immunoSEQ multiplex PCR, and TCRdb kept only the in-frame ones, dropping some. The sample contains some 140,000 clones, about 81% of which appear only once. Material: PBMCs. These receptors came from a woman between 45 and 60 years old in good health and CMV-seropositive.

This clone occurred a few times. The chain recombines TRBV7-8 with TRBJ1-2; 9 bases map to TRBD1. The germline gives CDR1 SGHVS, CDR2 FQNEAQ. V trimming: 6 bases; J trimming: 8 bases; junction bases outside the gene matches: 7. The CDR3 loop spans 13 amino acids. CDR3 region: CASRFTGGDGYTF. CDR3 nucleotides: TGTGCCAGCAGATTTACAGGGGGCGACGGCTACACCTTC. Using reference TRBV7-8 and TRBJ1-2 for the parts outside the CDR3, the full variable domain is GAGVSQSPRYKVAKRGQDVALRCDPISGHVSLFWYQQALGQGPEFLTYFQNEAQLDKSGLPSDRFFAERPEGSVSTLKIQRTQQEDSAVYLCASRFTGGDGYTFGSGTRLTVV.

The chain joins TRBV7-8 to TRBJ2-2, with 12 bases fitting TRBD2. The CDR3 totals 18 residues. V shed 3 bases and J 6 bases; nucleotides not matched to a gene: 11. From germline, CDR1 is SGHVS and CDR2 FQNEAQ. The CDR3 loop reads CASSFFLAGGPLSGELFF. The CDR3 DNA is TGTGCCAGCAGCTTCTTCCTAGCGGGAGGGCCTTTGTCCGGGGAGCTGTTTTTT.

This clone was recorded once. The gene calls are TRBV10-3 and TRBJ2-2, with no clear D. The CDR3 is 13 residues long. In germline, CDR1 is ENHRY, CDR2 SYGVKD. Trimming left V 3 bases short and J 7 bases short, with 9 bases between. CDR3 in DNA: TGTGCCATCAGTGATGAGGAATTCGGGGAGCTGTTTTTT. Protein: CAISDEEFGELFF.

V gene TRBV5-7 combines with J gene TRBJ2-2, with a weak D call TRBD1 (5 bases). TRBV5-7 is identified as an open reading frame with a role that is uncertain. V lost 3 bases to trimming and J lost 6 bases, with 12 bases between them. This CDR3 spans 14 amino acids. CDR3: CASSSPTGSGELFF. The CDR3 coding sequence is TGTGCCAGCAGCTCTCCCACAGGCTCCGGGGAGCTGTTTTTT.

This chain uses TRBV10-3 with TRBJ2-2; a possible D gene is TRBD2 (7 bases). V was pared by 0 bases and J by 6 bases, with 17 bases between. Germline V CDR1 and CDR2: ENHRY, SYGVKD. The CDR3 totals 17 residues. The CDR3 reads CAISESPGGARAGELFF. The CDR3 DNA reads as TGTGCCATCAGTGAGTCCCCTGGGGGGGCACGCGCCGGGGAGCTGTTTTTT.

The chain carries TRBV5-4 and TRBJ2-1, with no clear D. The CDR3 loop spans 13 amino acids. CDR1 is SGHNT, CDR2 YYREEE, per germline (reference sequence). Trimming removed 4 bases from V and 4 bases from J, with 9 bases in between. The CDR3 region is CASSPTLYNEQFF. The DNA of the CDR3 is TGTGCCAGCAGCCCAACCCTATACAATGAGCAGTTCTTC.

This chain links TRBV7-9 with TRBJ1-1; D is ambiguous. There are 15 residues in the CDR3. Germline assignment: CDR1 SEHNR and CDR2 FQNEAQ (reference sequence). Deletions cut 2 bases from V and 5 bases from J, with 15 bases between. The CDR3 DNA sequence: TGTGCCAGCAGCTTAAGTCGTGGCACGTCTACTGAAGCTTTCTTT. Residues: CASSLSRGTSTEAFF.

This chain links TRBV2 with TRBJ1-1, with D maybe TRBD1 (6 bases). The CDR3 extends over 16 amino acids. Germline V lookup: CDR1 SNHLY, CDR2 FYNNEI. V lost 8 bases to trimming and J lost 1 base, with 20 bases between them. DNA for the CDR3: TGTGCCAGCCAGGCGAGGGGGAGACCATCGAACACTGAAGCTTTCTTT. This gives the protein CASQARGRPSNTEAFF.

The J gene is TRBJ1-4, the V gene TRBV4-2, with no clear D. CDR3 length: 16 residues. Germline-derived CDR1 and CDR2 are LGHNA and YNFKEQ. V lost 3 bases and J lost 6, with 17 bases in between. For the CDR3, the DNA is TGTGCCAGCAGCCAGTCCACAGCAATAGGATATGAAAAACTGTTTTTT. Encoded protein: CASSQSTAIGYEKLFF.

The rearrangement joins TRBV30 to TRBJ1-1; D ambiguous. The germline CDR1 and CDR2 sequences are GTSNPN and SVGIG (reference sequence). This CDR3 contains 14 residues. With 8 bases removed from V and 0 bases from J, the gap between germline ends came to 16 bases. The CDR3 loop is CASTRRTLNTEAFF. The CDR3 coding sequence is TGTGCCAGTACCCGAAGGACTTTGAACACTGAAGCTTTCTTT.

This clone was counted once. This rearrangement joins TRBV7-8 to TRBJ2-7; D is uncertain. Trimming cost V 1 base and J 2 bases, with 6 bases left between them. Looked up from germline, CDR1 is SGHVS and CDR2 is FQNEAQ. CDR3 size: 13 residues. This chain's CDR3 is CASSLDRPYEQYF. The CDR3 DNA follows: TGTGCCAGCAGCTTAGACAGACCCTACGAGCAGTACTTC.

J is TRBJ2-2 and V is TRBV18; possible D gene TRBD2, 7 bases. This CDR3 region has 16 residues. Between the trimmed V and J ends, which lost 1 base and 4 bases, there was a span of 13 bases. Looked up from germline, CDR1 is KGHSH and CDR2 is LQKENI. CDR3 in amino acids: CASSPRGGEITGELFF. The CDR3 DNA reads TGTGCCAGCTCACCACGGGGGGGCGAGATCACCGGGGAGCTGTTTTTT.

The J gene is TRBJ2-7, the V gene TRBV19, with a weak D call TRBD2 (5 bases). The CDR3 has 12 residues. In germline, CDR1 is LNHDA, CDR2 SQIVND (reference sequence). V lost 3 bases to trimming and J lost 7 bases, with 10 bases between them. CDR3 coding DNA: TGTGCCAGTAGTATTCGGGGATCTGAGCAGTACTTC. This sequence encodes CASSIRGSEQYF.

This chain joins TRBV28 and TRBJ1-2; 8 nucleotides line up with TRBD1. The V gene's germline CDR1 is MDHEN and CDR2 SYDVKM. The J segment lost 2 bases and the V segment lost 8 bases, leaving 10 bases of the junction unmatched. The CDR3 is 15 amino acids. The CDR3 protein is CASYSAGGLNYGYTF. The CDR3 bases are TGTGCCAGCTACTCCGCAGGGGGCTTGAACTATGGCTACACCTTC.

The V call is TRBV7-3, the J call TRBJ2-7; 7 nucleotides line up with TRBD1. The CDR3 runs to 13 residues. V shed 5 bases and J 5 bases; nucleotides not matched to a gene: 6. Looked up from germline, CDR1 is SGHTA and CDR2 is FQGTGA. The CDR3 DNA is TGTGCCAGCAGCCCGACAGGGTTCGACGAGCAGTACTTC. Translating gives CASSPTGFDEQYF.

The V gene is TRBV6-6, the J gene TRBJ2-7; 8 nucleotides line up with TRBD1. CDR1 and CDR2 (germline): MNHNY, SVGAGI (reference sequence). J lost 2 bases, V lost 2 bases, and 5 bases had no gene match. The CDR3 extends over 15 amino acids. This CDR3 is CASSYPDRETYEQYF. The CDR3 DNA reads as TGTGCCAGCAGTTACCCGGACAGGGAGACCTACGAGCAGTACTTC.

J is TRBJ1-2 and V is TRBV7-9; no definite D call. The V end lost 4 bases, the J end lost 4 bases, and 10 bases lay between the germline ends. CDR3 length equals 13 residues. Germline loops: CDR1 SEHNR, CDR2 FQNEAQ (reference sequence). CDR3 amino acids: CASSYRDFYGYTF. In nucleotides, the CDR3 is TGTGCCAGCAGCTACCGGGATTTCTATGGCTACACCTTC.

The chain recombines TRBV13 with TRBJ2-7; 9 bases fit TRBD2. Germline CDR1 PRHDT, CDR2 FYEKMQ (reference sequence). This CDR3 is built from 19 residues. With 5 bases clipped from V and 2 bases from J, the junction kept 19 bases outside the gene matches. The CDR3: CASSPEGGRATPRTYEQYF. CDR3 coding DNA: TGTGCCAGCAGCCCAGAAGGCGGGAGGGCCACTCCCAGAACCTACGAGCAGTACTTC.

The V call is TRBV6-1, the J call TRBJ2-5; 11 positions agree with TRBD2. CDR1 is MNHNS and CDR2 is SASEGT in the germline V gene. This CDR3 has 21 residues. With 0 bases clipped from V and 3 bases from J, the junction kept 18 bases outside the gene matches. CDR3 region: CASSEALAGGPYISVKETQYF. Here the CDR3 DNA reads TGTGCCAGCAGTGAAGCATTAGCGGGAGGGCCATATATTTCGGTGAAAGAGACCCAGTACTTC.

The rearrangement joins TRBV5-4 to TRBJ2-7, with D tentatively TRBD2 (5 bases). With 0 bases removed from V and 0 bases from J, the gap between germline ends came to 13 bases. This CDR3 is 16 amino acids long. Germline lookup yields CDR1 SGHNT and CDR2 YYREEE (reference sequence). The CDR3 sequence: CASSLEKRTLSYEQYF. The CDR3 DNA reads as TGTGCCAGCAGCTTGGAAAAACGGACTCTCTCCTACGAGCAGTACTTC. The full variable domain, its missing parts supplied by reference TRBV5-4 and TRBJ2-7, is ETGVTQSPTHLIKTRGQQVTLRCSSQSGHNTVSWYQQALGQGPQFIFQYYREEENGRGNFPPRFSGLQFPNYSSELNVNALELDDSALYLCASSLEKRTLSYEQYFGPGTRLTVT.